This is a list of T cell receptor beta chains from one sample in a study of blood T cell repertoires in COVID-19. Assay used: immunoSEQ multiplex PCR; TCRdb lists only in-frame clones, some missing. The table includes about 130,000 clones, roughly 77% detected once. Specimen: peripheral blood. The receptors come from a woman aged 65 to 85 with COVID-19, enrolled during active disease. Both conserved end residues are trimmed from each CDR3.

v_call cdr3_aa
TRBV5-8 ASSLGKGNLADTEAF
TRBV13 ASSYPKDSRRTIY
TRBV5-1 ASSPLTGARGTEAF
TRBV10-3 AIRGHGSGTDTQY
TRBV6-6 ASRRSEGTSGYT
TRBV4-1 ASSQELGGPGYT
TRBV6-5 ASRKAGGLETQY
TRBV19 ASSIGTGRYEQY
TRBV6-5 ASTLGTSGGNEQY
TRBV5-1 ASSLEAGRETQY